These 15 T cell receptor beta chains share one sample of origin, sequenced in a study of blood T cell repertoires in COVID-19. The protocol was immunoSEQ multiplex PCR, while the TCRdb copy is restricted to in-frame clones and leaves out a portion. This sample has around 99,000 clones; roughly 84% occur once, and the top ten carry 6.6%. Sequencing used peripheral blood. The receptors were gathered from a woman between 45 and 65 years old with acute or convalescent COVID-19.

V gene TRBV29-1 combines with J gene TRBJ1-2, with 8 bases fitting TRBD1. Germline V gene sequence: CDR1 SQVTM, CDR2 ANQGSEA. Trimming at V came to 3 bases and at J to 2 bases, leaving 11 bases not matched to a gene. The CDR3 runs 16 residues. This CDR3 is CSVEPPRGRRNYGYTF. The CDR3 region has the DNA TGCAGCGTTGAGCCCCCCAGGGGGCGTAGAAACTATGGCTACACCTTC.

V usage is TRBV12-3 or TRBV12-4 and J usage is TRBJ1-1; 9 bases map to TRBD1. The J segment lost 5 bases and the V segment lost 7 bases, leaving 5 bases of the junction unmatched. This CDR3 is 13 amino acids long. The CDR3 DNA sequence: TGTGCCAGCACTCGACAGGGGGGGACTGAAGCTTTCTTT. As protein: CASTRQGGTEAFF.

The chain employs TRBV10-2 and TRBJ1-2; D may be TRBD1 (5 bases). This CDR3 contains 15 residues. Trimming stripped 2 bases from V and 3 bases from J, with 13 bases between. The V gene's germline CDR1 is WSHSY and CDR2 SAAADI. This chain's CDR3 is CASSEPSGSHYGYTF. CDR3 in DNA: TGCGCCAGCAGTGAGCCTTCAGGGTCCCACTATGGCTACACCTTC.

V is TRBV5-4 and J is TRBJ1-2, with 10 bases identical to TRBD1. V lost 0 bases and J lost 4; bases outside the gene matches: 3. CDR3 length equals 15 residues. Germline V gene data show CDR1 as SGHNT and CDR2 as YYREEE (reference sequence). The CDR3 DNA reads as TGTGCCAGCAGCTTGGATGACAGGGGGCTCTATGGCTACACCTTC. Translated: CASSLDDRGLYGYTF.

This clone has only a few counts. The chain couples TRBV7-8 to TRBJ2-1, with 12 positions matching TRBD2. The germline gives CDR1 SGHVS, CDR2 FQNEAQ. V shed 1 base and J 5 bases; nucleotides not matched to a gene: 9. The CDR3 is 18 residues long. The DNA for the CDR3 is TGTGCCAGCAGCTTAGTCTCCTCGCTAGCGGGGGGGGACAATGAGCAGTTCTTC. As protein: CASSLVSSLAGGDNEQFF.

This sequence joins TRBV19 and TRBJ1-6; D unresolved. Germline CDR1 is LNHDA and CDR2 is SQIVND (reference sequence). Trimming shortened V by 3 bases and J by 9 bases, and 9 bases separated the two germline ends. The CDR3 is 13 residues long. The DNA for the CDR3 is TGTGCCAGTAGTATGTGGTCGGTTTCACCCCTCCACTTT. Its protein product is CASSMWSVSPLHF.

The chain couples TRBV5-1 to TRBJ1-1; TRBD1 is a possible D gene (6 bases). V lost 0 bases to trimming and J lost 2 bases, with 11 bases between them. The CDR3 sequence is 15 residues long. Germline CDR1 and CDR2: SGHRS and YFSETQ. CDR3 in DNA: TGCGCCAGCAGCTTGGAGGCGGGGGGCAACACTGAAGCTTTCTTT. Its translation: CASSLEAGGNTEAFF. The full variable domain, with the rest looked up from reference TRBV5-1 and TRBJ1-1, is KAGVTQTPRYLIKTRGQQVTLSCSPISGHRSVSWYQQTPGQGLQFLFEYFSETQRNKGNFPGRFSGRQFSNSRSEMNVSTLELGDSALYLCASSLEAGGNTEAFFGQGTRLTVV.

The chain carries TRBV6-5 and TRBJ2-5; the match to TRBD1 covers 7 bases. Germline V gene sequence: CDR1 MNHEY, CDR2 SVGAGI. The CDR3 contains 14 residues. J was trimmed by 3 bases and V by 5 bases; bases with no gene match: 6. The CDR3 DNA is TGTGCCAGCAGTCTAATCGGGACAGAAGAGACCCAGTACTTC. Amino acids: CASSLIGTEETQYF.

V is TRBV28 and J is TRBJ1-1; D remains unclear. The V end was cut by 2 bases, the J end by 7 bases, with 8 bases between. Per the germline V gene, CDR1 is MDHEN and CDR2 is SYDVKM. The length of the CDR3 is 12 residues. DNA for the CDR3: TGTGCCAGCAGTTTAGGAGGCCTTGAAGCTTTCTTT. This gives the protein CASSLGGLEAFF.

The chain carries TRBV30 and TRBJ1-1, with D uncertain. Germline V gene data show CDR1 as GTSNPN and CDR2 as SVGIG (reference sequence). This CDR3 is built from 11 residues. V dropped 3 bases and J dropped 3 bases, with 5 bases sitting between them. CDR3 DNA: TGTGCCTGGAGAGAGTACACTGAAGCTTTCTTT. Its protein is CAWREYTEAFF.

The chain employs TRBV25-1 and TRBJ1-1; 7 bases are a match to TRBD1. Germline lookup yields CDR1 MGHDK and CDR2 SYGVNS. The ends lost 6 bases at V and 11 bases at J; junction bases unmatched: 12. This CDR3 contains 13 residues. The CDR3 spells CASSPGDSLTAFF. CDR3 nucleotide sequence: TGTGCCAGCAGCCCCGGGGACAGCCTGACGGCTTTCTTT.

This sequence joins TRBV18 and TRBJ1-1; maybe TRBD1 (5 bases). Trimming removed 4 bases from V and 3 bases from J, with 18 bases in between. The CDR3 is 16 residues long. Per the germline V gene, CDR1 is KGHSH and CDR2 is LQKENI. The CDR3 coding sequence is TGTGCCAGCTCACGTAGTCAGGGTGGGCTGGACACTGAAGCTTTCTTT. Amino acids: CASSRSQGGLDTEAFF.

The CDR3 region is CASSFRDRGRLGYTF. The CDR3 bases are TGTGCCAGCAGTTTCCGGGACAGGGGGCGATTAGGCTACACCTTC. The chain combines TRBV28 with TRBJ1-2; 12 bases are shared with TRBD1. V was clipped by 3 bases and J by 8 bases; unmatched bases: 7. Germline lookup yields CDR1 MDHEN and CDR2 SYDVKM. This CDR3 has 15 residues.

The J gene is TRBJ1-1, the V gene TRBV10-3; the match to TRBD1 covers 7 bases. Trimming removed 7 bases from V and 0 bases from J; junction bases left unmatched: 5. CDR1 is ENHRY and CDR2 is SYGVKD in the germline V gene. The CDR3 sequence is 14 residues long. As DNA, the CDR3 is TGTGCCATCAAATGGGACAGCATGAACACTGAAGCTTTCTTT. As protein: CAIKWDSMNTEAFF.

The gene calls are TRBV11-1 and TRBJ1-1; D call uncertain. CDR1 and CDR2 (germline): SGHAT, FQDESV (reference sequence). The CDR3 length is 13 residues. The V and J ends lost 1 base and 2 bases respectively, with 5 bases between them. CDR3 region: CASSLEPNTEAFF. CDR3 nucleotides: TGTGCCAGCAGCTTAGAGCCAAACACTGAAGCTTTCTTT.